A single sample is the source of the 21 T cell receptor beta chains below, sequenced in a study of CD8+CD57+ T cells in acquired aplastic anemia. Only patients with CD8+CD57+ cell expansion on flow cytometry were chosen for sequencing. TCR beta VDJ and CDR3 profiles were obtained from a genomic DNA template. TCRdb passed the reads through MiXCR, listing each CDR3 protein once. The profile shows 400,000 to 600,000 distinct CDR3 sequences, approximately 32% of them singletons. Sample: sorted CD4+, CD8+, or CD8+CD57+ T cells (not recorded which) from PBMCs. These receptors originate from a human donor with aplastic anemia.

This CDR3 is CASSPGRSDAKAFF. CDR3 nucleotide sequence: TGTGCCAGCAGCCCGGGTAGGAGCGATGCAAAAGCTTTCTTT. This sequence joins TRBV2 and TRBJ1-1; unclear D gene. Germline-derived CDR1 and CDR2 are SNHLY and FYNNEI. The V gene lost 6 bases and the J gene lost 9 bases, with 20 bases spanning the gap. The CDR3 spans 14 residues. The whole variable domain, remainder taken from reference TRBV2 and TRBJ1-1, is EPEVTQTPSHQVTQMGQEVILRCVPISNHLYFYWYRQILGQKVEFLVSFYNNEISEKSEIFDDQFSVERPDGSNFTLKIRSTKLEDSAMYFCASSPGRSDAKAFFGQGTRLTVV.

The sample holds a few counts of this clonotype. The chain joins TRBV18 to TRBJ2-7, with D possibly TRBD1 on 6 matching bases. The germline CDR1 and CDR2 sequences are KGHSH and LQKENI. CDR3 size: 12 residues. V lost 3 bases and J lost 8, with 11 bases in between. CDR3 protein: CASSPDSSKQYF. CDR3 nucleotides: TGTGCCAGCTCACCGGACAGCAGCAAGCAGTACTTC.

The J gene is TRBJ2-5, the V gene TRBV5-4, with 11 positions matching TRBD1. CDR3 length equals 15 residues. J lost 4 bases, V lost 3 bases, and 5 bases had no gene match. CDR1 and CDR2 from the germline V gene are SGHNT and YYREEE (reference sequence). The CDR3 region is CASSWGQGVGETQYF. CDR3 sequence (DNA): TGTGCCAGCAGCTGGGGACAGGGGGTAGGAGAGACCCAGTACTTC.

At least ten counts were recorded for this clonotype. The conserved final phenylalanine or tryptophan is absent from the CDR3, which likely points to a read error. The DNA is omitted, as the CDR3 cannot be located on it reliably, and the CDR3 follows TCRdb's listing. The V and J genes are TRBV4-1 and TRBJ1-1; TRBD1, the D gene given by the table, was not confirmed from the DNA. Per germline, CDR1 MGHRA and CDR2 YSYEKL. The length of the CDR3 is 14 amino acids, counting both ends. This CDR3 reads CASSQVRDGKIYDV.

The rearrangement uses TRBV29-1 and TRBJ1-2; D is possibly TRBD1 (5 bases). This CDR3 is built from 12 residues. Trimming cost V 7 bases and J 3 bases, with 12 bases left between them. CDR1 SQVTM and CDR2 ANQGSEA come from the germline V gene. CDR3: CSAEAGHYGYTF. Here the CDR3 DNA reads TGCAGCGCAGAGGCAGGGCACTATGGCTACACCTTC.

This clonotype turned up a few times. CDR3 in DNA: TGTGCCAGCAGCTTAACTTCCGGGATGAACACCGGGGAGCTGTTTTTT. Encoded protein: CASSLTSGMNTGELFF. The J gene is TRBJ2-2, the V gene TRBV7-3, with D possibly TRBD2 on 5 matching bases. Germline V gene lookup returns CDR1 SGHTA and CDR2 FQGTGA. Trimming removed 0 bases from V and 1 base from J, with 9 bases in between. The CDR3 sequence is 16 residues long.

At least ten counts were recorded for this clonotype. For the CDR3, the DNA is TGTGCCAGCAGCCTAAGGGACAAGGGAGGCTCACCCCTCCACTTT. Translating it yields CASSLRDKGGSPLHF. J is TRBJ1-6 and V is TRBV7-9; D is perhaps TRBD1 (6 bases). CDR1 SEHNR and CDR2 FQNEAQ come from the germline V gene (reference sequence). CDR3 length: 15 residues. V lost 5 bases and J 10 bases, leaving 18 bases between the germline ends.

This clonotype has ten or more counts. The chain links TRBV9 to TRBJ2-7; maybe TRBD1 (6 bases). The CDR3 covers 12 residues. The germline V gene has CDR1 SGDLS and CDR2 YYNGEE. Trimming cost V 4 bases and J 6 bases, with 11 bases left between them. The CDR3 loop is CASSPQGGEQYF. DNA for the CDR3: TGTGCCAGCAGCCCACAGGGTGGCGAGCAGTACTTC.

As regards this clonotype: At one end, the junction sequence differs from germline, possibly due to a read error. The V gene is TRBV20-1, the J gene TRBJ2-3; the match to TRBD2 covers 8 bases. The CDR3 totals 14 residues. CDR1 is DFQATT and CDR2 is SNEGSKA in the germline V gene (reference sequence). The CDR3 sequence is CSANRGGAVDAQYF. The CDR3 nucleotides are TGCAGTGCTAATCGGGGGGGGGCCGTAGATGCGCAGTATTTT.

The chain carries TRBV20-1 and TRBJ2-1, with 9 bases lining up with TRBD2. V dropped 1 base and J dropped 5; count of bases not matched to a gene: 3. Looked up from germline, CDR1 is DFQATT and CDR2 is SNEGSKA (reference sequence). The CDR3 contains 14 residues. CDR3 region: CSARASGVNNEQFF. The CDR3 coding sequence is TGCAGTGCTAGAGCTAGCGGGGTGAACAATGAGCAGTTCTTC.

A few counts support this clonotype. The chain has TRBV20-1 and TRBJ2-5; possible D gene TRBD1, 6 bases. V was pared by 6 bases and J by 2 bases, with 16 bases between. The CDR3 spans 14 residues. Germline V gene data show CDR1 as DFQATT and CDR2 as SNEGSKA (reference sequence). The CDR3, as DNA: TGCAGTGCCCCACAGGGCGGACAGCAAGAGACCCAGTACTTC. It codes for CSAPQGGQQETQYF.

This clonotype came up a few times. V is TRBV4-2 and J is TRBJ1-1; D is possibly TRBD1 (6 bases). V was cut by 7 bases and J by 10 bases, with 34 bases left in between. The CDR3 contains 18 residues. Germline V CDR1 and CDR2: LGHNA, YNFKEQ. The CDR3 protein is CASTTRGRQVKRTDTAFF. The DNA of the CDR3 is TGTGCCAGCACCACCCGGGGAAGACAGGTGAAGAGGACGGACACAGCTTTCTTT.

This clonotype turned up a few times. For the CDR3, the DNA is TGCAGCGTCTTCACCGGGACAGTTAACTATGGCTACACCTTC. Translated: CSVFTGTVNYGYTF. The chain uses TRBV29-1 and TRBJ1-2, with TRBD1 identical over 7 bases. With V trimmed by 6 bases and J by 1 base, 8 bases remained unmatched. This CDR3 region has 14 residues. The germline CDR1 and CDR2 sequences are SQVTM and ANQGSEA.

This clonotype was counted between two and nine times. V gene TRBV9 combines with J gene TRBJ1-1; D unclear. Per the germline V gene, CDR1 is SGDLS and CDR2 is YYNGEE. The CDR3 sequence is 15 residues long. Trimming cost V 3 bases and J 8 bases, with 20 bases left between them. The CDR3 region has the DNA TGTGCCAGCAGCGGAACCGGCCCTTACCTCTGCGAAGCTTTCTTT. This sequence encodes CASSGTGPYLCEAFF.

This clonotype has at least ten counts. The chain recombines TRBV20-1 with TRBJ2-7, with 9 positions matching TRBD2. The CDR3 has 15 residues. V dropped 1 base and J dropped 2; count of bases not matched to a gene: 6. Germline CDR1 reads DFQATT; CDR2 reads SNEGSKA (reference sequence). The CDR3 DNA is TGCAGTGCTAGAGTGGGCGGGAGGGCCGCCTACGAGCAGTACTTC. Residues: CSARVGGRAAYEQYF.

The sample holds many counts of this clonotype. The chain has TRBV20-1 and TRBJ1-2; D gene uncertain. Germline assignment: CDR1 DFQATT and CDR2 SNEGSKA (reference sequence). The CDR3 is 9 amino acids. CDR3 sequence (DNA): TGCACCCCGCCCTATGGCTACACCTTC. Translated, it gives CTPPYGYTF.

There are many counts of this clonotype. The rearrangement links TRBV29-1 to TRBJ2-1; D is perhaps TRBD1 (5 bases). Germline V gene sequence: CDR1 SQVTM, CDR2 ANQGSEA. This CDR3 has 12 residues. The V end was cut by 7 bases, the J end by 0 bases, with 7 bases between. In nucleotides, the CDR3 is TGCAGCGACAGGAGCTCCTACAATGAGCAGTTCTTC. Translated: CSDRSSYNEQFF.

This clonotype was found a few times. The chain combines TRBV6-5 with TRBJ2-1; a weak D match, TRBD2 (7 bases). Germline V gene sequence: CDR1 MNHEY, CDR2 SVGAGI. The CDR3 is 15 amino acids. V was shortened by 4 bases and J by 7 bases, with 17 bases between the two germline ends. CDR3 bases: TGTGCCAGCAGTTCCGGGGGGACAAGCACGAATGAGCAGTTCTTC. This codes for CASSSGGTSTNEQFF.

V usage is TRBV15 and J usage is TRBJ2-3; D call uncertain. The CDR3 spans 11 residues. Trimming left V 8 bases short and J 10 bases short, with 13 bases between. The germline V gene encodes CDR1 LNHNV and CDR2 YYDKDF (reference sequence). This CDR3 reads CATGSLVSQYF. For the CDR3, the DNA is TGTGCCACCGGGTCGCTTGTCTCGCAGTATTTT.

This sequence joins TRBV20-1 and TRBJ1-1; D is ambiguous. CDR1 and CDR2 (germline): DFQATT, SNEGSKA (reference sequence). CDR3 length: 17 amino acids. The V gene lost 6 bases and the J gene lost 1 base, with 24 bases spanning the gap. DNA for the CDR3: TGCAGTGCACCCCGTACCTCGTTGAACATCGGGAACACTGAAGCTTTCTTT. It specifies CSAPRTSLNIGNTEAFF.

In this sample, this clonotype turned up a few times. A much larger clone sits a single nucleotide away, making a read error possible. V and J are TRBV20-1 and TRBJ2-7, with D maybe TRBD2 (6 bases). The CDR3 consists of 13 residues. Germline lookup yields CDR1 DFQATT and CDR2 SNEGSKA (reference sequence). In nucleotides, the CDR3 is TGCAGTGTGCGGGGACGGGAGATCTACGAGCAGCACTTC. Encoded protein: CSVRGREIYEQHF.